This T cell receptor beta chain was sequenced in a study of cytomegalovirus exposure and HLA in healthy donors. The V gene's germline CDR1 is SGHTA and CDR2 FQGNSA. The CDR3 has 13 residues. Trimming cost V 5 bases and J 9 bases, with 14 bases left between them. The primer mix had 60 Vbeta and 13 Jbeta primers. The assay was immunoSEQ multiplex PCR, and TCRdb's table has in-frame clones only and misses some. The repertoire holds more than 60,000 clones, with around 80% as singletons. Source material: PBMCs. The chain employs TRBV7-2 and TRBJ2-1; D gene unclear. This TCR came from a woman in her thirties in good health and CMV-seronegative. CDR3 amino acids: CASSVGQRIEQFF. The DNA of the CDR3 is TGTGCCAGCAGCGTGGGTCAGAGGATTGAGCAGTTCTTC.